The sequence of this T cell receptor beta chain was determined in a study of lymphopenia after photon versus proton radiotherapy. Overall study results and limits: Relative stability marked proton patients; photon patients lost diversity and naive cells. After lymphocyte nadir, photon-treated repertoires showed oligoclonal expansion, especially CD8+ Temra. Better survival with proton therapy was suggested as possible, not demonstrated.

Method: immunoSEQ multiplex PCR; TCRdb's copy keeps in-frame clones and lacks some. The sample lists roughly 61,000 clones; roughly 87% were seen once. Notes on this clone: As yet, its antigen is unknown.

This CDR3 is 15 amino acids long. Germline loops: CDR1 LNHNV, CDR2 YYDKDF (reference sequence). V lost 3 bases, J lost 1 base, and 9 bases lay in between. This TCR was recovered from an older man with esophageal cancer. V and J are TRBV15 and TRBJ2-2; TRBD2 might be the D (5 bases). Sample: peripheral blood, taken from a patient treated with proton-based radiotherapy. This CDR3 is CATSRTDWNTGELFF. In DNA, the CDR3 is TGTGCCACCAGCAGGACGGACTGGAACACCGGGGAGCTGTTTTTT.